This T cell receptor beta chain stems from a study of blood T cell repertoires in COVID-19. Turning to the study itself: The cDNA or gDNA used as material had been derived from T cells, B-cell-depleted T cells, or PBMCs.

V lost 4 bases, J lost 3 bases, and 2 bases stayed unmatched. Germline V gene sequence: CDR1 ENHRY, CDR2 SYGVKD. The CDR3 is 14 residues long. Method: immunoSEQ multiplex PCR; TCRdb's copy keeps in-frame clones and lacks some. This sample carries 200,000 or so clones, 70% to 90% of them seen once, and the ten largest clones take around 2.2%. The TCR sequence derives from a woman between 45 and 60 years old with acute or convalescent COVID-19. Sequencing was performed on peripheral blood. The chain employs TRBV10-3 and TRBJ2-3, with TRBD1 identical over 9 bases. CDR3 sequence (DNA): TGTGCCATCAGTGTGACAGGGGGGACAGATACGCAGTATTTT. Its translation is CAISVTGGTDTQYF.